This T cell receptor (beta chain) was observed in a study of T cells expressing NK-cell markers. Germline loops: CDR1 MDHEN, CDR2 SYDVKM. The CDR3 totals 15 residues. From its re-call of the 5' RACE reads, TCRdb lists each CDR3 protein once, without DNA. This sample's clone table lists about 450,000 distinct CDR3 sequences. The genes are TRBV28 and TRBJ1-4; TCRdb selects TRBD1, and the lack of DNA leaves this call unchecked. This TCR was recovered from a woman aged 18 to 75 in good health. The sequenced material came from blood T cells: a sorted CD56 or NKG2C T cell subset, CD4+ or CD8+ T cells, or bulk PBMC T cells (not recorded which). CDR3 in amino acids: CASSFSGQSNEKLFF.